The rows below give T cell receptor beta chains drawn from one sample of a study of blood T cell repertoires in COVID-19. TCRdb's copy holds only in-frame clones and misses some; the assay was immunoSEQ multiplex PCR. The repertoire holds a few hundred thousand clones, with over 75% as singletons. Material for sequencing was peripheral blood. The source is a human donor in a cohort sampled during active COVID-19. The CDR3 runs from the conserved cysteine through the conserved F or W. D genes are given only for firm matches. Size values are once, few and many counts, or a class for expanded clones, and some rows have none.

clone_size d_call j_call v_call cdr3_nt cdr3_aa
NA NA TRBJ1-1 TRBV5-1 TGCGCCAGCAGCTTGTTAGGGAGTAGGGCTTTCTTT CASSLLGSRAFF
NA TRBD1 TRBJ1-2 TRBV12-3/TRBV12-4 TGTGCCAGCAGGCGGACAGGGAAGCGTGGCTACACCTTC CASRRTGKRGYTF
NA NA TRBJ2-2 TRBV18 TGTGCCAGCTCATCCATTCAGGGCACCGGGGAGCTGTTTTTT CASSSIQGTGELFF
NA NA TRBJ1-3 TRBV19 TGTGCCAGTAGTCCCCCCTCCGGGACTGGAGCCGGAAACACCATATATTTT CASSPPSGTGAGNTIYF
NA NA TRBJ1-1 TRBV29-1 TGCAGCGTAAATCCGGGAGTAACTGAAGCTTTCTTT CSVNPGVTEAFF
NA TRBD1 TRBJ1-5 TRBV6-1 TGTGCCAGCAGTGAAAACCCAGGGGGTGTAAGTAGCAATCAGCCCCAGCATTTT CASSENPGGVSSNQPQHF
once NA TRBJ1-2 TRBV7-6 TGTGCCAGCAGCCTATCCCCTGGGCAGGGTGGCTATGGCTACACCTTC CASSLSPGQGGYGYTF
NA TRBD1 TRBJ1-5 TRBV6-5 TGTGCCAGCAGTTACACAGGGGACGGGATCAATCAGCCCCAGCATTTT CASSYTGDGINQPQHF
NA TRBD2 TRBJ2-4 TRBV7-8 TGTGCCAGCAGCTCTCGACTAGCGGGGAGCAAAAACATTCAGTACTTC CASSSRLAGSKNIQYF
NA TRBD1 TRBJ1-6 TRBV7-2 TGTGCCAGCAGCCTAGACAGGGATCGGTCACCCCTCCACTTT CASSLDRDRSPLHF